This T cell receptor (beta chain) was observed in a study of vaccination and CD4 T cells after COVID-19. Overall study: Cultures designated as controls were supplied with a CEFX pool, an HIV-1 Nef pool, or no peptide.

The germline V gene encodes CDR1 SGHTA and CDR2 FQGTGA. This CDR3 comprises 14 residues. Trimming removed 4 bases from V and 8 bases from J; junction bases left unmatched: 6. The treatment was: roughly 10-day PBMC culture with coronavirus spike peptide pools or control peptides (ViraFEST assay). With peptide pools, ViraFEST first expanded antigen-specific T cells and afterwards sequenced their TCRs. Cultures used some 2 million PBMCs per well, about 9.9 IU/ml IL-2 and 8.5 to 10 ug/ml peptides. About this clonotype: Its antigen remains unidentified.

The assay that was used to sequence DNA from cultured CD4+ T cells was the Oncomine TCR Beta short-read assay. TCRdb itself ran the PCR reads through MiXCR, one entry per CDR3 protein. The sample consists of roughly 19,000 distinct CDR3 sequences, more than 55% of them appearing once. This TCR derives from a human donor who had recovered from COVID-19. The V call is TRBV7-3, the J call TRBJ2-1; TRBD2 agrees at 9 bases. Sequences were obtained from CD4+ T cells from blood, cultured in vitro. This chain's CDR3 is CASSSEGLAHEQFF. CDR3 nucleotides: TGTGCCAGCAGCTCTGAGGGACTAGCCCATGAGCAGTTCTTC.